This passage covers 18 T cell receptor beta chains from one sample sequenced in a study of CD8 T cells in Susac syndrome. An input of about 0.5 to 1 ug of RNA was subjected to reverse transcription using random hexamers. In TCRdb, the immunoSEQ multiplex PCR reads were re-called with MiXCR into one record per CDR3 protein. The sample has 400,000 or so distinct CDR3 sequences, 75% to 90% seen once. The source material was CD8+ T cells from PBMCs. The receptors stem from a human donor with multiple sclerosis.

This chain links TRBV7-9 with TRBJ1-3; unclear D gene. Trimming removed 5 bases at V and 0 bases at J, with 17 bases between. In germline, CDR1 is SEHNR, CDR2 FQNEAQ (reference sequence). The CDR3 is 17 residues long. The CDR3 sequence is CASSTNMGDSSGNTIYF. The CDR3 DNA reads TGTGCCAGCAGCACCAACATGGGAGATTCCTCTGGAAACACCATATATTTT.

The chain uses TRBV10-2 and TRBJ2-1, with TRBD2 identical over 12 bases. Germline V CDR1 and CDR2: WSHSY, SAAADI. The ends lost 8 bases at V and 0 bases at J; junction bases unmatched: 17. This CDR3 comprises 20 residues. The CDR3 spells CASCTRLAGEPISSYNEQFF. In nucleotides, the CDR3 is TGCGCCAGCTGTACCCGACTAGCGGGGGAGCCGATTAGCTCCTACAATGAGCAGTTCTTC.

This clonotype turned up a few times. The rearrangement links TRBV20-1 to TRBJ2-7, with D unresolved. The CDR3 runs to 13 residues. Per germline, CDR1 DFQATT and CDR2 SNEGSKA (reference sequence). The V end lost 3 bases, the J end lost 0 bases, and 9 bases lay between the germline ends. CDR3 coding DNA: TGCAGTGCTAGCGGTAGGAGCTCCTACGAGCAGTACTTC. Translation gives CSASGRSSYEQYF.

The chain joins TRBV6-2 or TRBV6-3 to TRBJ2-7, with no clear D. Germline-derived CDR1 and CDR2 are MNHEY and SVGEGT. CDR3 length: 12 amino acids. Trimming took 8 bases from V and 0 from J, leaving 8 bases between them. The CDR3 region has the DNA TGTGCCAGCGTGGATCTCTCCTACGAGCAGTACTTC. Translation: CASVDLSYEQYF.

The chain carries TRBV4-1 and TRBJ1-2; D not resolved. The CDR3 sequence is 15 residues long. The V gene's germline CDR1 is MGHRA and CDR2 YSYEKL. Trimming removed 0 bases at V and 1 base at J, with 9 bases between. CDR3 region: CASSQDQGINYGYTF. CDR3 bases: TGCGCCAGCAGCCAAGATCAAGGGATTAACTATGGCTACACCTTC.

V is TRBV27 and J is TRBJ2-1, with 7 bases matching TRBD2. The trim removed 2 bases at V and 10 bases at J, leaving 5 bases unmatched. CDR1 is MNHEY, CDR2 SMNVEV, per germline (reference sequence). CDR3 length: 13 residues. The CDR3 loop reads CASSLGAGPEQFF. In DNA form, the CDR3 reads TGTGCCAGCAGTTTAGGAGCGGGACCCGAGCAGTTCTTC.

The genes are TRBV19 and TRBJ2-1, with D maybe TRBD2 (5 bases). This CDR3 comprises 13 residues. Looked up from germline, CDR1 is LNHDA and CDR2 is SQIVND (reference sequence). V was cut by 5 bases and J by 5 bases, with 10 bases left in between. This CDR3 is CASSPGNHNEQFF. DNA for the CDR3: TGTGCCAGTAGTCCCGGGAACCACAATGAGCAGTTCTTC.

This chain uses TRBV24-1 with TRBJ2-2, with D uncertain. The CDR3 runs to 16 residues. Trimming cost V 3 bases and J 7 bases, with 17 bases left between them. Germline V gene data show CDR1 as KGHDR and CDR2 as SFDVKD. The CDR3 nucleotides are TGTGCCACCAGTGATCACGGTTACGGAGAAGGCGGGGAGCTGTTTTTT. This gives the protein CATSDHGYGEGGELFF.

V gene TRBV27 combines with J gene TRBJ1-1; TRBD1 matches at 8 bases. With V trimmed by 2 bases and J by 5 bases, 4 bases remained unmatched. Looked up from germline, CDR1 is MNHEY and CDR2 is SMNVEV (reference sequence). The CDR3 spans 14 residues. The CDR3 DNA sequence: TGTGCCAGCAGTTTACTGGACAGGGAGACTGAAGCTTTCTTT. It is translated as CASSLLDRETEAFF.

V is TRBV29-1 and J is TRBJ2-5; 10 bases match TRBD2. This CDR3 comprises 15 residues. After removal of 3 bases from V and 2 bases from J, the junction contained 6 bases not matched to a gene. The germline V gene encodes CDR1 SQVTM and CDR2 ANQGSEA. CDR3 sequence reads: CSVDEREGYQETQYF. Written as DNA, the CDR3 is TGCAGCGTTGATGAGCGGGAGGGTTATCAAGAGACCCAGTACTTC.

J is TRBJ1-1 and V is TRBV4-1; D possibly corresponds to TRBD1 (5 bases). Germline V gene sequence: CDR1 MGHRA, CDR2 YSYEKL. The V end was cut by 4 bases, the J end by 11 bases, with 14 bases between. The CDR3 sequence is 12 residues long. The CDR3, as DNA: TGCGCCAGCAGCCCTTTAGGAGGGGAGGCTTTCTTT. Amino acids: CASSPLGGEAFF.

This chain joins TRBV6-5 and TRBJ1-2; 9 bases fit TRBD1. Per the germline V gene, CDR1 is MNHEY and CDR2 is SVGAGI. Unmatched junction bases numbered 12, after V lost 3 bases and J lost 4 bases. The length of the CDR3 is 17 residues. Written as DNA, the CDR3 is TGTGCCAGCAGTTATTCGCCGGGGACAGGGCTAAGCTATGGCTACACCTTC. It translates to CASSYSPGTGLSYGYTF.

J is TRBJ1-1 and V is TRBV28; D may be TRBD1 (5 bases). CDR1 and CDR2 (germline): MDHEN, SYDVKM. This CDR3 region has 15 residues. Trimming shortened V by 5 bases and J by 1 base, and 14 bases separated the two germline ends. The CDR3 loop is CASSVPTGENTEAFF. CDR3 DNA: TGTGCCAGCAGTGTACCGACGGGGGAGAACACTGAAGCTTTCTTT.

The chain joins TRBV4-1 to TRBJ2-3; D may be TRBD2 (5 bases). The length of the CDR3 is 17 residues. With 4 bases removed from V and 9 bases from J, the gap between germline ends came to 26 bases. Germline V gene lookup returns CDR1 MGHRA and CDR2 YSYEKL. The CDR3 DNA sequence: TGCGCCAGCAGCCCAGATCCAGCGGAACCGGTCATCGGAACGCAGTATTTT. It yields the protein CASSPDPAEPVIGTQYF.

The chain is built from TRBV27 and TRBJ2-1; 7 positions match TRBD2. V shed 6 bases, J shed 10 bases, and the junction held 12 bases outside the gene matches. Germline lookup yields CDR1 MNHEY and CDR2 SMNVEV (reference sequence). This CDR3 has 14 residues. The CDR3 bases are TGTGCCAGCAGACCCGGGGGAGGGCCGGGGGAGCAGTTCTTC. Its protein product is CASRPGGGPGEQFF.

The V gene is TRBV9, the J gene TRBJ2-1; 9 bases are shared with TRBD2. Germline V CDR1 and CDR2: SGDLS, YYNGEE. Trimming cost V 5 bases and J 9 bases; bases outside gene matches: 12. The CDR3 runs to 15 residues. The CDR3 nucleotides read TGTGCCAGCAGTCTAGGGTATAGCGGGAGTGGTGAGCAGTTCTTC. Residues: CASSLGYSGSGEQFF.

This rearrangement joins TRBV12-3 or TRBV12-4 to TRBJ2-3; 10 positions match TRBD2. This CDR3 comprises 19 residues. V was pared by 7 bases and J by 2 bases, with 18 bases of the junction left unmatched. CDR3 amino acids: CASKRLAGGPSTYTDTQYF. The CDR3, as DNA: TGTGCCAGCAAGAGATTAGCGGGAGGACCATCTACATACACAGATACGCAGTATTTT.

The rearrangement links TRBV4-1 to TRBJ2-3; 9 bases are a match to TRBD2. Looked up from germline, CDR1 is MGHRA and CDR2 is YSYEKL. The CDR3 is 16 residues long. With V trimmed by 1 base and J by 2 bases, 4 bases remained unmatched. CDR3 in amino acids: CASSQASGVPTDTQYF. CDR3 nucleotide sequence: TGCGCCAGCAGCCAAGCTAGCGGGGTTCCCACAGATACGCAGTATTTT.